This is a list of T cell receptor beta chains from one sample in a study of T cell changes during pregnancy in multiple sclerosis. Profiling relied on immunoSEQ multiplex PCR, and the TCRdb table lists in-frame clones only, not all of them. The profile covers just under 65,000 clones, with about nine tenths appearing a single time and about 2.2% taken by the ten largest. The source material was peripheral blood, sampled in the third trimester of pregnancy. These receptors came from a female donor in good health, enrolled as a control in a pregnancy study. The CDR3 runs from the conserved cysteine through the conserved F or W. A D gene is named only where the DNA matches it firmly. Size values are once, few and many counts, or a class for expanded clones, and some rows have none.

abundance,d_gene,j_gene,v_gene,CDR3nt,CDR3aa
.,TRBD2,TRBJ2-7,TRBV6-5,TGTGCCAGCAGTTTCGGGACTAGCGGCTACGAGCAGTACTTC,CASSFGTSGYEQYF
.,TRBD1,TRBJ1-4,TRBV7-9,TGTGCCAGCAGCTCTACAGGGGTACTTGAAAAACTGTTTTTT,CASSSTGVLEKLFF
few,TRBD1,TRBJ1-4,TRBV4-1,TGCGCCAGCAGCCCAAGACAGGGACTGAATGAAAAACTGTTTTTT,CASSPRQGLNEKLFF
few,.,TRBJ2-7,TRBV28,TGTGCCAGCAGCTCAGGACAGTTCGACGAGCAGTACTTC,CASSSGQFDEQYF
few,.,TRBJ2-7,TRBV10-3,TGTGCCATCAGTGAGTTGACAGACTCCTACGAGCAGTACTTC,CAISELTDSYEQYF
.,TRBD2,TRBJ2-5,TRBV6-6,TGTGCCAGCAGTTACCCTATAGCGGGAGGCCAAGAGACCCAGTACTTC,CASSYPIAGGQETQYF
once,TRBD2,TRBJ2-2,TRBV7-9,TGTGCCAGCAGCTCCCCCCGACTAGCGACCAACACCGGGGAGCTGTTTTTT,CASSSPRLATNTGELFF
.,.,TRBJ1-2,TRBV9,TGTGCCAGCAGCGTAGGCGGAGGGATGGAGGCTTATGGCTACACCTTC,CASSVGGGMEAYGYTF
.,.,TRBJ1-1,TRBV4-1,TGCGCCAGCAGCCAATCGGGGTTGAACACTGAAGCTCTCTTT,CASSQSGLNTEALF
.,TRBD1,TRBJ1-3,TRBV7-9,TGTGCCAGCAGCCCACGGGACAGGGGACTCTCTGGAAACACCATATATTTT,CASSPRDRGLSGNTIYF
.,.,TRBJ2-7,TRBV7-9,TGTGCCAGCAGCCCAGTGCCACCCCCCTACGAGCAGTACTTC,CASSPVPPPYEQYF
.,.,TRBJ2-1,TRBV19,TGTGCCAGTAGTATGAACCCCCCAGGCGAGCAGTTCTTC,CASSMNPPGEQFF
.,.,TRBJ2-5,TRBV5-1,TGCGCCAGCAGCTTGGTGGTCGGGTACCAAGAGACCCAGTACTTC,CASSLVVGYQETQYF
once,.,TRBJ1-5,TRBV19,TGTGCCGCGGGGCTTTCGGTTTCGCCCCAGCATTTT,CAAGLSVSPQHF
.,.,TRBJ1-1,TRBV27,TGTGCCAGCAGTTTCCAAACAGCCAACTTTATGAACACTGAAGCTTTCTTT,CASSFQTANFMNTEAFF
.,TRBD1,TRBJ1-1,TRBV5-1,TGCGCCAGCAGCTCACTTACAGGGGGCACTGAAGCTTTCTTT,CASSSLTGGTEAFF
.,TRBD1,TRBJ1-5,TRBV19,TGTGCCAGTAGTGACTGGACAGGGGGGAGTCAGCCCCAGCATTTT,CASSDWTGGSQPQHF
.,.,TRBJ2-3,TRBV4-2,TGTGCCAGCAGCCAAAGGTGGGCCGCAGATACGCAGTATTTT,CASSQRWAADTQYF
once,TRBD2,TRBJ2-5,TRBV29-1,TGCAGCGTTAGAGGAGCGGGGGAGACCCAGTACTTC,CSVRGAGETQYF
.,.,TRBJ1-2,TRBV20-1,TGCAGTGCCGCGGGGGGCTACACCTTC,CSAAGGYTF
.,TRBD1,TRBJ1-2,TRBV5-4,TGTGCCAGCAGCTTGGATCACGTGGCAGGGGGCGCTGGCTACACCTTC,CASSLDHVAGGAGYTF
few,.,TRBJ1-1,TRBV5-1,TGCGCCAGCAGCATACAGGGTCGGTCGAACACTGAAGCTTTCTTT,CASSIQGRSNTEAFF
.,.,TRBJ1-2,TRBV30,TGTGCCTGGAGCGCCGGGTATGGCTACACCTTC,CAWSAGYGYTF
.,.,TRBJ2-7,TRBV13,TGTGCCAGCAGCTCGTCCGGACAGATTTTCTCCGAGCAGTACTTC,CASSSSGQIFSEQYF
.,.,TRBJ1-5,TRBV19,TGTGCCAGTAGTGACCGGACAGTGATGTATAGCAATCAGCCCCAGCATTTT,CASSDRTVMYSNQPQHF
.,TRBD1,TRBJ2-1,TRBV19,TGTGCCACCTCGACAGGGGGCGCCCCTAATGAGCAGTTCTTC,CATSTGGAPNEQFF
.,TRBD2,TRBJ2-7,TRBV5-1,TGCGCCAGCAGCTCCGGACTAGCGGGAGGGCAGACAAGTTCCTACGAGCAGTACTTC,CASSSGLAGGQTSSYEQYF
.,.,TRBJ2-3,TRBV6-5,TGTGCCAGCAGTTACTCGGCGGTAGGGGTCACAGATACGCAGTATTTT,CASSYSAVGVTDTQYF
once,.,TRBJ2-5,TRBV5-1,TGCGCCAGCAGCTTGGAGGTGGGAGGAGGGGAGACCCAGTACTTC,CASSLEVGGGETQYF
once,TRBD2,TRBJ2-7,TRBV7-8,TGTGCCAGCAGCTTTAGGCCTAGCGGGAACTACGAGCAGTACTTC,CASSFRPSGNYEQYF
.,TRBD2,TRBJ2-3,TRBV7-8,TGTGCGTGCGGGAGCGTATACACAGATACGCAGTATTTT,CACGSVYTDTQYF
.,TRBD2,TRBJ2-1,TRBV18,TGTGCCAGCTCACAACTAGCGGGAGGGGGCAATGAGCAGTTCTTC,CASSQLAGGGNEQFF
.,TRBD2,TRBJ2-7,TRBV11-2,TGTGCCAGCAGCTCCGGCCGATTGGGTAGCGGGGTCATCTACGAGCAGTACTTC,CASSSGRLGSGVIYEQYF
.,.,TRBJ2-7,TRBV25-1,TGTGCCAGCAGTGAATATGGGCTAAGGGGGAGGGCTTACGAGCAGTACTTC,CASSEYGLRGRAYEQYF
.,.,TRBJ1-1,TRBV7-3,TGTGCCAGCAGCCGAACAGTGAACACTGAAGCTTTCTTT,CASSRTVNTEAFF
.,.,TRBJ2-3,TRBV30,TGTGCCTGGAGTGCCCCGGACAGTTCCACAGATACGCAGTATTTT,CAWSAPDSSTDTQYF
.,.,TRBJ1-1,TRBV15,TGTGCCACCAGCAGAGATCATCCCCCTACGAGGGCGGACGTTGAAGCTTTCTTT,CATSRDHPPTRADVEAFF